These T cell receptor beta chains were read from a single sample in a study of human T cells and chemical hapten exposure. TCRdb re-derived calls from the RACE reads in MiXCR, one entry per CDR3 protein. The data show roughly 43,000 distinct CDR3 sequences, about 4% seen once. Sequences were obtained from whole blood. These receptors were collected from a human donor in good health. Some clones in this sample may be carry-over from other donors' samples. CDR3s include the opening cysteine and the closing phenylalanine or tryptophan. A D gene is named only where the DNA matches it firmly. Only part of the rows carry a size: once, few, many, or a class if the clone is expanded.

>TRBJ1-6|TRBV10-1|-|many
CASQKDGNSPLHF
TGCGCCAGCCAGAAAGACGGCAATTCACCCCTCCACTTT
>TRBJ2-5|TRBV30|-|few
CAWTSLGGSGGETQYF
TGTGCCTGGACCTCCCTTGGGGGGAGCGGTGGAGAGACCCAGTACTTC
>TRBJ2-3|TRBV28|TRBD2|many
CASSLAGGPTDTQYF
TGTGCCAGCAGTCTAGCGGGAGGGCCGACAGATACGCAGTATTTT
>TRBJ2-3|TRBV29-1|TRBD2|-
CTAGGGGPDTQYF
TGCACCGCCGGGGGGGGCGGCCCAGATACGCAGTATTTT
>TRBJ2-3|TRBV29-1|-|-
CSVNPTGTDTQYF
TGCAGCGTTAACCCGACCGGAACGGATACGCAGTATTTT
>TRBJ2-6|TRBV3-1|-|-
CASSPGTSGANVLTF
TGTGCCAGCAGCCCCGGGACCTCTGGGGCCAACGTCCTGACTTTC
>TRBJ2-2|TRBV9|TRBD1|many
CASSTRDRGLANTGELFF
TGTGCCAGCAGCACCCGGGACAGGGGGCTCGCGAACACCGGGGAGCTGTTTTTT
>TRBJ2-1|TRBV20-1|TRBD2|many
CSAPGREVSYNEQFF
TGCAGTGCTCCAGGGCGGGAGGTCTCCTACAATGAGCAGTTCTTC
>TRBJ2-1|TRBV10-3|-|many
CAISARGGLYNEQFF
TGTGCCATCAGTGCGAGAGGGGGTCTTTACAATGAGCAGTTCTTC
>TRBJ1-1|TRBV28|-|few
CASSFSATEAFF
TGTGCCAGCAGTTTCTCGGCGACTGAAGCTTTCTTT
>TRBJ2-3|TRBV9|-|few
CASSVVGTSTDTQYF
TGTGCCAGCAGCGTAGTGGGGACGAGCACAGATACGCAGTATTTT
>TRBJ1-5|TRBV6-2/TRBV6-3|-|many
CASSFGWRDSNQPQHF
TGTGCCAGCAGTTTTGGCTGGAGGGATAGCAATCAGCCCCAGCATTTT
>TRBJ2-7|TRBV7-9|-|few
CAIPGHFLGEQYF
TGTGCCATTCCGGGACACTTCCTCGGCGAGCAGTACTTC
>TRBJ1-2|TRBV7-8|TRBD1|many
CASSPLPGQGWDDGYTF
TGTGCCAGCAGCCCCCTACCGGGACAGGGTTGGGATGATGGCTACACCTTC
>TRBJ1-5|TRBV10-3|-|few
CATRGNGNQPQHF
TGTGCCACCAGGGGAAATGGCAATCAGCCCCAGCATTTT
>TRBJ2-3|TRBV6-5|-|many
CASSLQETTDTQYF
TGTGCCAGCAGTCTCCAGGAGACCACAGATACGCAGTATTTT
>TRBJ2-2|TRBV7-3|TRBD1|few
CASSSAAGGTGELFF
TGTGCCAGCAGCTCCGCGGCAGGGGGCACCGGGGAGCTGTTTTTT